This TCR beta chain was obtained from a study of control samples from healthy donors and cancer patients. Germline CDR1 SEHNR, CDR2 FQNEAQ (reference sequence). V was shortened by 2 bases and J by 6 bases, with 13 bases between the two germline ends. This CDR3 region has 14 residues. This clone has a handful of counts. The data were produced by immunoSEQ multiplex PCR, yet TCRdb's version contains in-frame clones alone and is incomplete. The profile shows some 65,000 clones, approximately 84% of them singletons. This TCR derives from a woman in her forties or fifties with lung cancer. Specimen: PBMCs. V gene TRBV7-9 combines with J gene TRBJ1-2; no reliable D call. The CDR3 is CASSLSSGLDGYTF. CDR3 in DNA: TGTGCCAGCAGCTTATCCTCGGGTCTTGATGGCTACACCTTC.